The clone carrying this TCR beta chain was seen many times. RNA transcripts were the template for amplifying TCR beta CDR3 regions. HTBI primers drove first-round RT-PCR of the TCR CDR3. TCRdb reprocessed the multiplex PCR reads via MiXCR and lists one record per CDR3 protein. The table lists under 400,000 distinct CDR3 sequences, roughly 25% of them singletons. Each patient was aged 18 to 65 and had newly diagnosed hyperthyroidism of under 2 months' duration. Diagnoses were established using clinical symptoms, serum thyroxine and TRAb, thyroid ultrasound and orbital computed tomography. The data belong to a study of T cells in Graves' hyperthyroidism and ophthalmopathy. Background on the study: Once the initial diagnosis was made, peripheral blood was obtained before any treatment.

The CDR3 is made up of 16 amino acids. The germline V gene encodes CDR1 SGHNT and CDR2 YENEEA. With V trimmed by 1 base and J by 7 bases, 10 bases remained unmatched. This receptor was taken from a man between 45 and 60 years old with Graves' hyperthyroidism. This chain links TRBV11-3 with TRBJ2-1; TRBD2 matches at 7 bases. The sample taken for sequencing was blood. In nucleotides, the CDR3 is TGTGCCAGCAGCTTAGGTCGGCGGGAGAGCAGGAATGAGCAGTTCTTC. Residues: CASSLGRRESRNEQFF.